There are a few counts of the clone carrying this TCR beta chain. What it binds is not known. This CDR3 is 13 amino acids long. Germline CDR1 and CDR2: SGHAT and FQNNGV. The V gene end was trimmed by 10 bases and the J gene end by 5 bases; junction bases not matched to a gene: 8. This sample is drawn from a study of T-cell memory formation after mild COVID-19. Study findings and constraints: Shrinking CD4+ clones resided mostly in CM and EM, and CD8+ ones in EMRA. Whereas later expanders leaned CD4+, clones contracting day 15 to 85 showed a balanced CD4/CD8 makeup.

After 5'RACE with constant-segment primers, TCR alpha and TCR beta cDNA libraries carrying sample barcodes and UMIs were obtained. TCRdb called the 5' RACE reads again in MiXCR, with one record for every CDR3 protein. The sample records approximately 500,000 distinct CDR3 sequences, roughly 25% being singletons. The specimen sequenced was PBMCs or a T cell subset sorted from them (not recorded which). V and J are TRBV11-2 and TRBJ2-7; the match to TRBD1 covers 10 bases. The receptor was isolated from an adult woman who had mild COVID-19 (a few samples of this study predate the infection). Cell type and time point are not known. CDR3 loop: CAIPGQGNDEQYF. The CDR3 nucleotides read TGTGCCATTCCGGGACAGGGGAATGACGAGCAGTACTTC.